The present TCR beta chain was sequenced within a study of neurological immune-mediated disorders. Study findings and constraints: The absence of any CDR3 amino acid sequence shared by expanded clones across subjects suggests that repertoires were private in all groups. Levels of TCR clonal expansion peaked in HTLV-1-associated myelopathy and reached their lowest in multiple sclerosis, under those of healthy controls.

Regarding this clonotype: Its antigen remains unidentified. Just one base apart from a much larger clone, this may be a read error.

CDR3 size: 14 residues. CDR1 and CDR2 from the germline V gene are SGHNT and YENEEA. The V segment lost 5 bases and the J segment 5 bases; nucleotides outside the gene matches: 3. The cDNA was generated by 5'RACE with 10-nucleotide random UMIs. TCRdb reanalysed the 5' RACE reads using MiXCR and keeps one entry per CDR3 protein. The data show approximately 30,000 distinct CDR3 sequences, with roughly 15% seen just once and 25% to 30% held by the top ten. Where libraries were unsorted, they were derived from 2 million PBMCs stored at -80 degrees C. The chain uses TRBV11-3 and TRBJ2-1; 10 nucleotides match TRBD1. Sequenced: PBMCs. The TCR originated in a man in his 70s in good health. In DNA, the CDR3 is TGTGCCAGCAGCCTCGGACAGGGGGACAATGAGCAGTTCTTC. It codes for CASSLGQGDNEQFF. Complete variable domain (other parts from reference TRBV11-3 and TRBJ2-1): EAGVVQSPRYKIIEKKQPVAFWCNPISGHNTLYWYLQNLGQGPELLIRYENEEAVDDSQLPKDRFSAERLKGVDSTLKIQPAELGDSAVYLCASSLGQGDNEQFFGPGTRLTVL.